Listed below are T cell receptor beta chains from one sample, sequenced in a study of cytomegalovirus exposure and HLA in healthy donors. TCRdb's copy holds only in-frame clones and misses some; the assay was immunoSEQ multiplex PCR. The data hold 100,000 to 120,000 clones, with around 87% observed a single time. Material: PBMCs. The receptors were gathered from a woman between 18 and 30 years old in good health and CMV-seropositive. CDR3s include the opening cysteine and the closing phenylalanine or tryptophan. The D gene is left open where the match is weak. The size of a clone is reported for some rows only, either as once, few or many, or as a class for expanded clones.

D gene	clone size	V gene	J gene	CDR3 protein	CDR3 DNA
TRBD2	-	TRBV5-1	TRBJ2-1	CASNSGGNEQFF	TGCGCCAGTAATAGCGGGGGTAATGAGCAGTTCTTC
TRBD1	-	TRBV4-1	TRBJ1-5	CASSQDGDRGQPQHF	TGCGCCAGCAGCCAAGATGGGGACAGGGGTCAGCCCCAGCATTTT
-	-	TRBV30	TRBJ2-3	CACSTPGTDTQYF	TGTGCCTGTTCTACCCCGGGCACAGATACGCAGTATTTT
-	few	TRBV6-5	TRBJ1-2	CASRTGLLPGYTF	TGTGCCAGCAGAACGGGACTCCTTCCTGGCTACACCTTC
TRBD1	once	TRBV10-3	TRBJ2-7	CATVPTGGSYEQYF	TGTGCCACCGTTCCAACAGGGGGGTCCTACGAGCAGTACTTC
TRBD1	-	TRBV6-5	TRBJ1-1	CASSYSPGTGHAEAFF	TGTGCCAGCAGTTACTCGCCGGGGACAGGGCACGCTGAAGCTTTCTTT
-	-	TRBV10-3	TRBJ1-5	CAISDSSLSNQPQHF	TGTGCCATCAGTGATAGCTCGCTTAGCAATCAGCCCCAGCATTTT
-	-	TRBV28	TRBJ1-1	CASSTRENTEAFF	TGTGCCAGCAGCACCAGGGAGAACACTGAAGCTTTCTTT
TRBD1	-	TRBV4-1	TRBJ2-2	CGSRRQGRNTGELFF	TGCGGCAGCCGGAGACAGGGCCGGAACACCGGGGAGCTGTTTTTT
-	-	TRBV11-3	TRBJ1-1	CASSLYFTEAFF	TGTGCCAGCAGCTTATACTTCACTGAAGCTTTCTTT
TRBD1	-	TRBV18	TRBJ1-1	CASSFTGDTEAFF	TGTGCCAGCTCCTTCACAGGGGACACTGAAGCTTTCTTT
-	few	TRBV28	TRBJ1-2	CASTGPNYGYTF	TGTGCCAGCACAGGGCCTAACTATGGCTACACCTTC
-	-	TRBV28	TRBJ2-1	CASTAGRGNEQFF	TGTGCCAGCACCGCCGGCAGAGGAAATGAGCAGTTCTTC
TRBD2	-	TRBV6-1	TRBJ2-1	CASSEWTSGNEQFF	TGTGCCAGCAGTGAGTGGACTAGCGGCAATGAGCAGTTCTTC
-	-	TRBV9	TRBJ2-3	CASSVTALTDTQYF	TGTGCCAGCAGCGTAACTGCGTTGACAGATACGCAGTATTTT
-	once	TRBV9	TRBJ1-2	CASSGKWGDPYGYTF	TGTGCCAGCAGCGGTAAATGGGGGGACCCGTATGGCTACACCTTC
-	-	TRBV7-9	TRBJ2-1	CASSRMRQRFDNEQFF	TGTGCCAGCAGCCGTATGAGACAACGCTTCGACAATGAGCAGTTCTTC
-	few	TRBV18	TRBJ2-3	CASSRSLAREDTQYF	TGTGCCAGCTCACGAAGTTTAGCGCGTGAAGATACGCAGTATTTT
-	-	TRBV19	TRBJ2-5	CASSIPHRQETQYF	TGTGCCAGTAGTATTCCCCACAGACAAGAGACCCAGTACTTC
TRBD1	-	TRBV5-5	TRBJ1-4	CASSRDREGEKLFF	TGTGCCAGCAGCCGCGACAGGGAAGGTGAAAAACTGTTTTTT
TRBD1	-	TRBV5-6	TRBJ1-1	CASSEDRGRGAFF	TGTGCCAGCAGCGAAGACAGGGGGCGGGGAGCTTTCTTT
-	once	TRBV7-3	TRBJ2-2	CASSLSGTANTGELFF	TGTGCCAGCAGCTTAAGCGGGACAGCGAACACCGGGGAGCTGTTTTTT
-	-	TRBV29-1	TRBJ1-1	CSVRERGRNTEAFF	TGCAGCGTCAGGGAAAGGGGTAGGAACACTGAAGCTTTCTTT
TRBD2	-	TRBV7-3	TRBJ2-3	CASSYAGEGTDTQYF	TGTGCCAGCAGCTACGCGGGAGAGGGTACAGATACGCAGTATTTT
-	-	TRBV21-1	TRBJ1-5	CASSKVGQGCQPQHF	TGTGCCAGCAGCAAAGTGGGACAGGGGTGTCAGCCTCAGCATTTT
TRBD1	once	TRBV5-1	TRBJ1-1	CASSDRTGGTEAFF	TGCGCCAGCAGCGACAGGACAGGGGGCACTGAAGCTTTCTTT
TRBD2	-	TRBV28	TRBJ2-3	CASSSPSGGARDTQYF	TGTGCCAGCAGTTCCCCTAGCGGGGGGGCCAGGGATACGCAGTATTTT
TRBD1	-	TRBV5-1	TRBJ2-7	CASTPTRTGTSYEQYF	TGCGCCAGCACTCCAACTAGGACAGGGACGTCCTACGAGCAGTACTTC
TRBD2	-	TRBV30	TRBJ2-7	CAWTDGLAGNYEQYF	TGTGCCTGGACCGACGGGCTAGCGGGGAACTACGAGCAGTACTTC